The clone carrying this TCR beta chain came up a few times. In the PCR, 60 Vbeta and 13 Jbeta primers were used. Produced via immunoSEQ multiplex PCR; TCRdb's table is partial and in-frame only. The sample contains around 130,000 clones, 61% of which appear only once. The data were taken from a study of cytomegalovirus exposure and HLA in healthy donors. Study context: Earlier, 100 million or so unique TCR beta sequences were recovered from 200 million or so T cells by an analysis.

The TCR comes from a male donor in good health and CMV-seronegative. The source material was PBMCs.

In nucleotides, the CDR3 is TGTGCCAGCTCCCCGGGACAGTACTATGGCTACACCTTC. Translating it yields CASSPGQYYGYTF. The J gene is TRBJ1-2, the V gene TRBV18, with 7 bases matching TRBD1. Per germline, CDR1 KGHSH and CDR2 LQKENI. The CDR3 runs to 13 residues. The V segment lost 6 bases and the J segment 3 bases; nucleotides outside the gene matches: 4.